These T cell receptor beta chains were read from a single sample in a study of blood T cell repertoires in COVID-19. Libraries were prepared by immunoSEQ multiplex PCR; TCRdb keeps only in-frame clonotypes and omits some of them. Counted here are about 260,000 clones, around nine tenths occurring once; the ten biggest clones make up roughly 4.9%. The sequenced sample was peripheral blood. The receptor source for this set is a woman aged 55-69 years with COVID-19, enrolled during active disease. CDR3s include the opening cysteine and the closing phenylalanine or tryptophan. A D gene is named only where the DNA matches it firmly. A row's size may be missing; if present it is once, few, many or a size class.

j_call,v_call,d_call,clone_size,cdr3_nt,cdr3_aa
TRBJ1-1,TRBV6-5,.,.,TGTGCCAGCAGCCGGGGAGGAAGGGACTCTGAAGCTTTCTTT,CASSRGGRDSEAFF
TRBJ1-1,TRBV5-1,TRBD1,.,TGCGCCAGCAGCTTGGGGGCAGGGGGCTCAGGCACTGAAGCTTTCTTT,CASSLGAGGSGTEAFF
TRBJ1-1,TRBV28,.,.,TGTGCCAGCACCGCCGTATGGAGGGGTAATACTGAAGCTTTCTTT,CASTAVWRGNTEAFF
TRBJ1-2,TRBV18,.,.,TGTGCCAGCTCACCAGCAAGTAGATCCCCTTATTATGGCTACACCTTC,CASSPASRSPYYGYTF
TRBJ2-3,TRBV2,TRBD1,few,TGTGCCAGCAGGGGACAGAGCACAGATACGCAGTATTTT,CASRGQSTDTQYF
TRBJ1-1,TRBV29-1,TRBD1,.,TGCAGCGTTGACAGGGGGCCCACTGAAGCTTTCTTT,CSVDRGPTEAFF
TRBJ2-1,TRBV7-2,.,.,TGTGCCAGCAGCCCGGACTACTCGTCCTACAATGAGCAGTTCTTC,CASSPDYSSYNEQFF
TRBJ2-7,TRBV5-1,TRBD1,.,TGCGCCAGCAGAGGGACAGCATACTCCTACGAGCAGTACTTC,CASRGTAYSYEQYF
TRBJ2-5,TRBV30,.,.,TGTGCCTGGAGTCCCTACCAAGAGACCCAGTACTTC,CAWSPYQETQYF
TRBJ2-3,TRBV7-2,.,.,TGTGCCAGCAGCTTAGTTCCGGGAGTACTTCCGGATACGCAGTATTTT,CASSLVPGVLPDTQYF
TRBJ2-3,TRBV19,.,.,TGTGCCAGTAGTAAGTACGCGGATACGCAGTATTTT,CASSKYADTQYF
TRBJ1-1,TRBV5-1,.,once,TGCGCCAGCAGCTTCTCAGGCTCCTCGCTGAACACTGAAGCTTTCTTT,CASSFSGSSLNTEAFF
TRBJ2-1,TRBV6-5,.,.,TGTGCCAGCAGTTTCGGGGAGGGGGCCTACAATGAGCAGTTCTTC,CASSFGEGAYNEQFF
TRBJ1-2,TRBV6-6,.,.,TGTGCCAGCAGTTACTCGATACAGAGTACTAACTATGGCTACACCTTC,CASSYSIQSTNYGYTF
TRBJ2-7,TRBV29-1,TRBD2,once,TGCAGCGTAGCGGGACGGGTCAATCCCTACGAGCAGTACTTC,CSVAGRVNPYEQYF
TRBJ2-1,TRBV2,.,.,TGTGCCAGCCTCCTATACAATGAGCAGTTCTTC,CASLLYNEQFF
TRBJ1-4,TRBV4-1,.,.,TGCGCCAGCAGCCAAACAGGGAAGTCAGACGAAAAACTGTTTTTT,CASSQTGKSDEKLFF
TRBJ1-1,TRBV12-3/TRBV12-4,TRBD1,.,TGTGCCAGCAGCCTCCACCCCCGGGACAGAGCTTTCTTT,CASSLHPRDRAFF
TRBJ1-4,TRBV3-1/TRBV3-2,TRBD1,.,TGTGCCAGCAGTCCGGGACAGGGGAGCGAAAAACTGTTTTTT,CASSPGQGSEKLFF
TRBJ2-1,TRBV7-9,TRBD1,.,TGTGCCAGCAGCCCGGGACAGGTTCAAAGGAACAATGAGCAGTTCTTC,CASSPGQVQRNNEQFF
TRBJ2-7,TRBV27,.,.,TGTGCCAGCAGGAATAGCCAGGGGTCTTACTACGAGCAGTACTTC,CASRNSQGSYYEQYF
TRBJ2-1,TRBV6-4,TRBD2,.,TGTGCCAGCAGTGACTCGATTCCGGGGGTAGCGGGAGTTCGAGAGCAGTTCTTC,CASSDSIPGVAGVREQFF
TRBJ2-7,TRBV2,TRBD2,few,TGTGCCAGCAGGGGACTAGCGGGAACCTACGAGCAGTACTTC,CASRGLAGTYEQYF
TRBJ1-2,TRBV11-2,TRBD1,.,TGTGCCAGCAGCTTAGACCGGACAGGGGACGGCTACACCTTC,CASSLDRTGDGYTF
TRBJ2-7,TRBV15,TRBD2,.,TGTGCCACCAGCAGAGGTCATCGGGCTAGCGGGAGTTCCTACGAGCAGTACTTC,CATSRGHRASGSSYEQYF
TRBJ2-5,TRBV20-1,.,.,TGCAGTGCTAGTCAGGGGTGGACCCAGTACTTC,CSASQGWTQYF
TRBJ2-5,TRBV12-2,.,.,TGTGCAAGTCGCCCCCAGGGATTCCAAGAGACCCAGTACTTC,CASRPQGFQETQYF
TRBJ2-1,TRBV24-1,.,.,TGTGCCACCGGGGTTGGAGGGGGCCGGGATTACAATGAGCAGTTCTTC,CATGVGGGRDYNEQFF
TRBJ2-5,TRBV19,TRBD1,.,TGTGCCAGTAGTATTGGCGGGACAGGGGGAGAGACCCAGTACTTC,CASSIGGTGGETQYF
TRBJ1-3,TRBV30,.,.,TGTGCCTGGGGTGGGTGGGAGAGCTCTGGAAACACCATATATTTT,CAWGGWESSGNTIYF
TRBJ2-6,TRBV29-1,TRBD1,.,TGCAGCGTTTCTATGAGGGACAGCCCCTCTGGGGCCAACGTCCTGACTTTC,CSVSMRDSPSGANVLTF
TRBJ2-1,TRBV28,TRBD2,.,TGTGCCAGCAGTCTAGTGGTAGCGGGAGTCAAAGTTTACAATGAGCAGTTCTTC,CASSLVVAGVKVYNEQFF
TRBJ1-1,TRBV3-1/TRBV3-2,.,.,TGTGCCAGCAGCCGGAGAGTGCAGAACACTGAAGCTTTCTTT,CASSRRVQNTEAFF
TRBJ1-2,TRBV5-1,TRBD1,few,TGCGCCAGTACAGGGGGGGTCTATGGCTACACCTTC,CASTGGVYGYTF
TRBJ2-2,TRBV5-4,TRBD2,.,TGTGCCAGCAGCCCGGGACTAGCGGGAGGGCCGGCCGGGGAGCTGTTTTTT,CASSPGLAGGPAGELFF
TRBJ1-2,TRBV6-5,TRBD1,.,TGTGCCAGCAAGAAACCCGGGACAGGGGGCGAGGGCTACACCTTC,CASKKPGTGGEGYTF
TRBJ1-6,TRBV19,TRBD1,.,TGTGCCAGTAGGGAGAGACAGGGCGGTCATTCACCCCTCCACTTT,CASRERQGGHSPLHF
TRBJ2-7,TRBV3-1/TRBV3-2,.,.,TGTGCCAGCAGCCAAATGAGCGCCAATAACTACGAGCAGTACTTC,CASSQMSANNYEQYF
TRBJ1-3,TRBV6-2/TRBV6-3,.,.,TGTGCCAGCAGTTACGGTCCGCCGGGTACGCCTGGAAACACCATATATTTT,CASSYGPPGTPGNTIYF
TRBJ2-1,TRBV20-1,.,.,TGCAGTGCTAGTGCCCTCTACAATGAGCAGTTCTTC,CSASALYNEQFF
TRBJ2-1,TRBV5-5,.,.,TGTGCCAGCAGCTCCATTGACAATGAGCAGTTCTTC,CASSSIDNEQFF
TRBJ2-1,TRBV27,.,.,TGTGCCAGCAGGCCCCGGGGACTCTCCTACAATGAGCAGTTCTTC,CASRPRGLSYNEQFF